These T cell receptor beta chains were read from a single sample in a study of T cells in Graves' hyperthyroidism and ophthalmopathy. TCRdb called the multiplex PCR reads again in MiXCR, with one record for every CDR3 protein. The repertoire holds a few hundred thousand distinct CDR3 sequences, 46% seen once, with around 7.7% in the top ten. Sequencing was carried out using peripheral blood or thyroid tissue (not recorded which). The origin of the receptors is a woman aged 18-29 years with Graves' hyperthyroidism. CDR3s include the opening cysteine and the closing phenylalanine or tryptophan. D genes are given only for firm matches. Clone size is given for some rows only: seen once, a few or many times, or a class if the clone is expanded.

-	TRBJ1-1	TRBV7-3	many	CASSLSPLDRAFF	TGTGCCAGCAGCTTAAGCCCTCTTGACCGAGCTTTCTTT
-	TRBJ1-4	TRBV7-2	-	CASSLDVF	TGTGCCAGCAGCTTAGACGTTTTT
-	TRBJ1-2	TRBV5-1	many	CASSLRADSSGYTF	TGCGCCAGCAGCTTGAGGGCGGATTCGTCCGGCTACACCTTC
-	TRBJ1-4	TRBV7-6	-	CASSQSGKLFF	TGTGCCAGCAGCCAATCTGGAAAACTGTTTTTT
TRBD2	TRBJ2-5	TRBV25-1	many	CASAGTSGRVETQYF	TGTGCCAGCGCCGGGACTAGCGGGAGGGTAGAGACCCAGTACTTC
TRBD2	TRBJ2-5	TRBV4-1	many	CASSQESWTSGEEETQYF	TGCGCCAGCAGCCAAGAATCCTGGACTAGCGGTGAAGAAGAGACCCAGTACTTC
-	TRBJ1-2	TRBV5-1	-	CASSAGGTSGYTF	TGCGCCAGCAGCGCCGGAGGGACTAGCGGCTACACCTTC
-	TRBJ2-3	TRBV2	few	CASSESRGSYNTDTQYF	TGTGCCAGCAGTGAATCCCGGGGTAGCTATAACACAGATACGCAGTATTTT
TRBD2	TRBJ2-7	TRBV20-1	few	CSARDQTSAYYEQYF	TGCAGTGCTAGAGACCAGACTAGCGCCTACTACGAGCAGTACTTC
TRBD1	TRBJ1-6	TRBV12-3/TRBV12-4	many	CASSPWTGTNSPLHF	TGTGCCAGCAGCCCCTGGACAGGGACGAATTCACCCCTCCACTTT
-	TRBJ2-7	TRBV9	many	CASSPWGVSYEQYF	TGTGCCAGCAGCCCGTGGGGGGTCAGCTACGAGCAGTACTTC
-	TRBJ2-2	TRBV6-1	many	CASSDWVQGELFF	TGTGCCAGCAGTGACTGGGTTCAGGGGGAGCTGTTTTTT
-	TRBJ1-1	TRBV29-1	many	CSVWEIYTEAFF	TGCAGCGTTTGGGAGATCTACACTGAAGCTTTCTTT
-	TRBJ2-5	TRBV6-2/TRBV6-3	-	CASSSRDGKETQYF	TGTGCCAGCAGTTCGAGAGACGGGAAAGAGACCCAGTACTTC
TRBD2	TRBJ2-3	TRBV15	few	CATSRDGLAGVDTQYF	TGTGCCACCAGCAGAGATGGGCTAGCGGGAGTGGATACGCAGTATTTT
TRBD2	TRBJ2-5	TRBV4-1	many	CASSPGLAGVRETQYF	TGCGCCAGCAGCCCGGGACTAGCGGGAGTTCGAGAGACCCAGTACTTC
TRBD2	TRBJ2-3	TRBV2	few	CASSVREGDTQYF	TGTGCCAGCAGTGTTAGGGAGGGAGATACGCAGTATTTT
-	TRBJ2-7	TRBV15	once	CATSGVGGTHYEQYF	TGTGCCACCAGCGGGGTCGGCGGGACCCACTACGAGCAGTACTTC
-	TRBJ2-5	TRBV7-9	many	CASSLPRDTYRVETQYF	TGTGCCAGCAGCCTACCCCGGGACACCTATCGGGTAGAGACCCAGTACTTC
-	TRBJ1-4	TRBV15	few	CATSTYVTNEKLFF	TGTGCCACCAGCACCTACGTAACTAATGAAAAACTGTTTTTT
-	TRBJ2-3	TRBV9	-	CASSDISSGTDTQYF	TGTGCCAGCAGCGATATTAGTTCGGGCACAGATACGCAGTATTTT
TRBD2	TRBJ2-7	TRBV5-6	many	CASRPRGSLHEQYF	TGTGCCAGCAGACCCCGCGGGAGTTTGCACGAGCAGTACTTC
TRBD2	TRBJ2-2	TRBV12-3/TRBV12-4	-	CASSLRGYWRREDRNTGELFF	TGTGCCAGCAGTCTCCGGGGATACTGGCGGCGGGAGGACCGGAACACCGGGGAGCTGTTTTTT
TRBD1	TRBJ1-2	TRBV2	-	CASSYRTGVGYTF	TGTGCCAGCAGTTACCGGACAGGAGTAGGCTACACCTTC
TRBD1	TRBJ1-1	TRBV19	-	CASSIRTGVWTEAFF	TGTGCCAGTAGTATACGGACAGGGGTTTGGACTGAAGCTTTCTTT
-	TRBJ1-1	TRBV18	many	CASSASWNTEAFF	TGTGCCAGCTCCGCCTCATGGAACACTGAAGCTTTCTTT
TRBD1	TRBJ1-6	TRBV12-3/TRBV12-4	many	CASSLRQGDSPLHF	TGTGCCAGCAGTTTAAGACAGGGAGACTCACCCCTCCACTTT
-	TRBJ1-5	TRBV6-2/TRBV6-3	many	CASPSAKPQHF	TGTGCCAGCCCCTCGGCTAAGCCCCAGCATTTT
TRBD2	TRBJ2-7	TRBV13	many	CASSPRLAGPVEQYF	TGTGCCAGCAGCCCACGACTAGCGGGCCCGGTCGAGCAGTACTTC
TRBD1	TRBJ1-1	TRBV5-1	many	CASSYLGGQAGTEAFF	TGCGCCAGCAGCTACTTGGGGGGACAGGCTGGGACTGAAGCTTTCTTT
TRBD2	TRBJ2-2	TRBV20-1	-	CSMTSGDTGELFF	TGCAGTATGACTAGCGGAGACACCGGGGAGCTGTTTTTT
TRBD1	TRBJ2-2	TRBV20-1	once	CSSRQGVGGELFF	TGCAGCTCCAGACAGGGGGTTGGCGGGGAGCTGTTTTTT
TRBD2	TRBJ2-7	TRBV12-3/TRBV12-4	-	CASSYRLAGGEQYF	TGTGCCAGCAGTTATCGCCTAGCGGGAGGCGAGCAGTACTTC
-	TRBJ2-7	TRBV24-1	many	CATSDNNSGTYEQYF	TGTGCCACCAGTGATAATAATAGCGGCACCTACGAGCAGTACTTC
TRBD1	TRBJ1-5	TRBV12-3/TRBV12-4	-	CASSVCRGQGGSNQPQHF	TGTGCCAGCAGCGTTTGTAGGGGACAGGGTGGAAGCAATCAGCCCCAGCATTTT
-	TRBJ1-1	TRBV20-1	-	CSATGTYKRDTEAFF	TGCAGTGCTACCGGGACGTACAAGAGGGACACTGAAGCTTTCTTT
-	TRBJ2-7	TRBV6-6	many	CASSYSSRGNEQYF	TGTGCCAGCAGTTACTCCAGCCGGGGAAACGAGCAGTACTTC
-	TRBJ2-6	TRBV7-8	many	CASSPTPPGHSGANVLTF	TGTGCCAGCAGCCCGACCCCCCCGGGACACTCTGGGGCCAACGTCCTGACTTTC
-	TRBJ2-5	TRBV6-1	once	CASSRQRGNQETQYF	TGTGCCAGCAGCAGACAAAGAGGCAATCAAGAGACCCAATACTTC
TRBD2	TRBJ2-2	TRBV5-8	many	CASSGSSSGSGTGELFF	TGTGCCAGCAGCGGATCTTCTAGCGGGAGCGGTACCGGGGAGCTGTTTTTT
-	TRBJ2-2	TRBV27	few	CASSSRGSGTGTGELFF	TGTGCCAGCAGTTCTCGTGGTAGCGGGACAGGCACCGGGGAGCTGTTTTTT
-	TRBJ2-7	TRBV7-9	-	CASAPQGGTSYNEQYF	TGTGCCAGCGCACCGCAGGGCGGGACCTCCTACAATGAGCAGTACTTC
-	TRBJ2-7	TRBV11-2	many	CASSLTVRNSYEQYF	TGTGCCAGCAGCCTCACCGTCAGAAACTCCTACGAGCAGTACTTC
TRBD1	TRBJ1-5	TRBV6-2/TRBV6-3	many	CASSYSRGQNRQPQHF	TGTGCCAGCAGTTACTCGAGGGGACAGAATCGACAGCCCCAGCATTTT
TRBD2	TRBJ2-3	TRBV20-1	-	CSAPRRTSLGDTQYF	TGCAGTGCGCCAAGAAGGACTAGCTTGGGAGATACGCAGTATTTT
-	TRBJ2-1	TRBV7-6	-	CASSLHLANYNEQFF	TGTGCCAGCAGCTTACACCTAGCGAACTACAATGAGCAGTTCTTC
-	TRBJ1-2	TRBV2	many	CASSVAGGRNYGYTF	TGTGCCAGCAGTGTGGCCGGGGGCCGTAACTATGGCTACACCTTC